What follows are 18 T cell receptor beta chains derived from one specimen sequenced in a study of blood T cell repertoires in COVID-19. TCRdb's table, derived via immunoSEQ multiplex PCR, lists solely in-frame clones and lacks some. The data hold around 160,000 clones, with almost 85% observed a single time. Sequences were obtained from PBMCs or T cells enriched from blood (not recorded which). These receptors were obtained from a man aged 50-59 years who had recovered from COVID-19.

The V gene is TRBV28, the J gene TRBJ1-1; D may be TRBD1 (6 bases). CDR1 is MDHEN, CDR2 SYDVKM, per germline. Trimming stripped 2 bases from V and 3 bases from J, with 13 bases between. CDR3 length: 15 amino acids. CDR3 residues: CASSLRTDYYTEAFF. CDR3 nucleotide sequence: TGTGCCAGCAGTTTACGGACAGATTACTACACTGAAGCTTTCTTT.

The chain is built from TRBV19 and TRBJ2-5, with TRBD2 identical over 8 bases. Germline V gene data show CDR1 as LNHDA and CDR2 as SQIVND (reference sequence). J lost 5 bases, V lost 3 bases, and 8 bases had no gene match. The CDR3 is 15 residues long. CDR3 DNA sequence: TGTGCCAGTAGTATGGGTAGCGGGATTCTGGAGACCCAGTACTTC. It yields the protein CASSMGSGILETQYF.

The V call is TRBV5-4, the J call TRBJ2-1, with TRBD2 matching 9 bases. The CDR3 has 15 residues. From germline, CDR1 is SGHNT and CDR2 YYREEE (reference sequence). Germline trimming cut 2 bases from V and 6 bases from J; bases unmatched to any gene: 6. The CDR3 here is CASSLRLAEGNEQFF. As DNA, the CDR3 is TGTGCCAGCAGCTTAAGACTAGCGGAGGGCAATGAGCAGTTCTTC.

This clone was seen a few times. This sequence joins TRBV6-5 and TRBJ1-1; a possible D gene is TRBD1 (6 bases). The CDR3 is made up of 14 amino acids. Deletions cut 1 base from V and 4 bases from J, with 10 bases between. CDR1 and CDR2 (germline): MNHEY, SVGAGI. The CDR3 reads CASSYYQGTTEAFF. The CDR3 DNA follows: TGTGCCAGCAGTTACTATCAGGGGACCACTGAAGCTTTCTTT.

V and J are TRBV7-9 and TRBJ2-1; maybe TRBD1 (5 bases). The CDR3 length is 11 residues. CDR1 and CDR2 from the germline V gene are SEHNR and FQNEAQ (reference sequence). V was shortened by 3 bases and J by 9 bases, with 6 bases between the two germline ends. The CDR3 sequence: CASSLGPEQFF. The CDR3 DNA reads TGTGCCAGCAGCTTGGGGCCTGAGCAGTTCTTC.

The CDR3 reads CASSLEGARGTGELFF. The CDR3 DNA follows: TGTGCCAGCAGCTTAGAGGGGGCCAGGGGCACCGGGGAGCTGTTTTTT. The gene calls are TRBV7-9 and TRBJ2-2, with 7 bases identical to TRBD1. CDR1 SEHNR and CDR2 FQNEAQ come from the germline V gene (reference sequence). V lost 1 base, J lost 4 bases, and 6 bases stayed unmatched. This CDR3 contains 16 residues.

As for this clone: At the DNA level, this CDR3 is encoded by other sequences in the same sample as well. This chain links TRBV28 with TRBJ2-3; 7 nucleotides line up with TRBD1. Germline V gene sequence: CDR1 MDHEN, CDR2 SYDVKM. The CDR3 is 12 amino acids. V shed 9 bases and J 4 bases; nucleotides not matched to a gene: 4. The CDR3 bases are TGTGCCAGTTCAACAGGGGCAGATACGCAGTATTTT. It yields the protein CASSTGADTQYF.

Only one count was recorded for this clone. The chain employs TRBV6-5 and TRBJ2-2; TRBD1 aligns across 8 bases. Losses at the gene ends were 6 bases for V and 3 bases for J; bases not matched to a gene: 6. Germline V CDR1 and CDR2: MNHEY, SVGAGI. CDR3 size: 15 residues. The DNA for the CDR3 is TGTGCCAGCAGGTGGGACAGGACGGACACCGGGGAGCTGTTTTTT. Amino acids: CASRWDRTDTGELFF.

The CDR3 DNA reads as TGTGCCAGCACCCCGACAGGGGGCGAGCAGTACTTC. This gives the protein CASTPTGGEQYF. V usage is TRBV28 and J usage is TRBJ2-7, with 9 bases lining up with TRBD1. The germline CDR1 and CDR2 sequences are MDHEN and SYDVKM. V shed 7 bases, J shed 6 bases, and the junction held 4 bases outside the gene matches. The CDR3 is made up of 12 amino acids.

J is TRBJ2-7 and V is TRBV30; 16 bases fit TRBD2. V trimming: 7 bases; J trimming: 2 bases; junction bases outside the gene matches: 8. The CDR3 consists of 16 residues. Per the germline V gene, CDR1 is GTSNPN and CDR2 is SVGIG (reference sequence). In DNA form, the CDR3 reads TGTGCCTCTACGGGACTAGCGGGGGGGTATGCCTACGAGCAGTACTTC. Residues: CASTGLAGGYAYEQYF.

V gene TRBV5-1 combines with J gene TRBJ2-2, with a tentative D call TRBD1 (5 bases). Germline CDR1 is SGHRS and CDR2 is YFSETQ. The CDR3 extends over 16 amino acids. The V and J ends lost 1 base and 1 base respectively, with 11 bases between them. The CDR3 sequence is CASSLNGQGNTGELFF. In DNA, the CDR3 is TGCGCCAGCAGCTTGAACGGGCAGGGGAACACCGGGGAGCTGTTTTTT.

The chain links TRBV11-2 to TRBJ2-7; D is possibly TRBD2 (6 bases). Trimming took 5 bases from V and 4 from J, leaving 12 bases between them. The germline V gene encodes CDR1 SGHAT and CDR2 FQNNGV. The CDR3 consists of 13 residues. DNA for the CDR3: TGTGCCAGCAGCAGGGACTTACCGTACGAGCAGTACTTC. It encodes CASSRDLPYEQYF.

This chain connects TRBV2 to TRBJ2-3, with D perhaps TRBD1 (6 bases). The V end was cut by 3 bases, the J end by 2 bases, with 9 bases between. The CDR3 consists of 14 residues. The germline CDR1 and CDR2 sequences are SNHLY and FYNNEI. Here the CDR3 DNA reads TGTGCCAGCAGTGAGGACAGAGACACAGATACGCAGTATTTT. Protein: CASSEDRDTDTQYF.

The chain combines TRBV7-8 with TRBJ2-2, with D possibly TRBD1 on 5 matching bases. Germline CDR1 is SGHVS and CDR2 is FQNEAQ. The ends were cut back, 5 bases at V and 4 bases at J, with 20 bases in the middle. The CDR3 covers 17 residues. CDR3 sequence reads: CASSPRLSRATTGELFF. Written as DNA, the CDR3 is TGTGCCAGCAGCCCTAGGTTGTCCAGGGCGACCACCGGGGAGCTGTTTTTT.

The gene calls are TRBV30 and TRBJ1-6, with D possibly TRBD1 on 6 matching bases. This CDR3 has 14 amino acids. V was trimmed by 3 bases and J by 10 bases, leaving 16 bases between them. Per germline, CDR1 GTSNPN and CDR2 SVGIG (reference sequence). The CDR3 region is CAWRDSSLWSPLHF. The CDR3 region has the DNA TGTGCCTGGAGGGACAGTTCCTTATGGTCACCCCTCCACTTT.

The V call is TRBV6-5, the J call TRBJ2-7, with 7 bases aligning to TRBD1. V was clipped by 5 bases and J by 0 bases; unmatched bases: 4. This CDR3 spans 14 amino acids. Germline CDR1 is MNHEY and CDR2 is SVGAGI. In DNA, the CDR3 is TGTGCCAGCAGTCCCTCAGGGGGCTCCTACGAGCAGTACTTC. Encoded protein: CASSPSGGSYEQYF.

The gene calls are TRBV25-1 and TRBJ1-1; possibly TRBD1 for D (5 bases). The CDR3 contains 13 residues. Per germline, CDR1 MGHDK and CDR2 SYGVNS. The V gene lost 2 bases and the J gene lost 6 bases, with 10 bases spanning the gap. Written as DNA, the CDR3 is TGTGCCAGCAGTGAACAGGGTCCACCTGAAGCTTTCTTT. It encodes CASSEQGPPEAFF.

The gene calls are TRBV28 and TRBJ1-2; 9 positions match TRBD1. CDR1 is MDHEN, CDR2 SYDVKM, per germline. The CDR3 is 14 amino acids. The junction had 10 bases not matched to a gene; V was cut back by 5 bases and J by 9 bases. The CDR3 reads CASSNQDRGESYTF. The CDR3 nucleotides read TGTGCCAGCAGTAACCAGGACAGGGGAGAGAGCTACACCTTC.